This T cell receptor (beta chain) is drawn from a study of cytomegalovirus exposure and HLA in healthy donors. Study results and limitations: Productive rates of about 87% or about 30% were seen for most TCR beta V segments in an earlier analysis. The dataset shows that most TCR sequences were rare, while some public TCRs occurred in many donors. TCR beta chains numbering some 160 were designated cytomegalovirus-associated.

In the case of this clone: The antigen is unknown.

Vbeta (60) and Jbeta (13) primers were used in the PCR. Measured with immunoSEQ multiplex PCR; TCRdb has only the in-frame clones, and not every one. The sample shows more than 95,000 clones, 83% of them seen only once. The clonotype originates from a man aged 18 to 35 in good health and CMV-seronegative. Input material: PBMCs.

Written as DNA, the CDR3 is TGTGCCAGCGAACCAACTAGCGGGAGTAATGAGCAGTTCTTC. Its translation: CASEPTSGSNEQFF. The V and J genes are TRBV28 and TRBJ2-1; 11 bases map to TRBD2. After removal of 8 bases from V and 7 bases from J, the junction contained 7 bases not matched to a gene. Per germline, CDR1 MDHEN and CDR2 SYDVKM. This CDR3 is 14 amino acids long.